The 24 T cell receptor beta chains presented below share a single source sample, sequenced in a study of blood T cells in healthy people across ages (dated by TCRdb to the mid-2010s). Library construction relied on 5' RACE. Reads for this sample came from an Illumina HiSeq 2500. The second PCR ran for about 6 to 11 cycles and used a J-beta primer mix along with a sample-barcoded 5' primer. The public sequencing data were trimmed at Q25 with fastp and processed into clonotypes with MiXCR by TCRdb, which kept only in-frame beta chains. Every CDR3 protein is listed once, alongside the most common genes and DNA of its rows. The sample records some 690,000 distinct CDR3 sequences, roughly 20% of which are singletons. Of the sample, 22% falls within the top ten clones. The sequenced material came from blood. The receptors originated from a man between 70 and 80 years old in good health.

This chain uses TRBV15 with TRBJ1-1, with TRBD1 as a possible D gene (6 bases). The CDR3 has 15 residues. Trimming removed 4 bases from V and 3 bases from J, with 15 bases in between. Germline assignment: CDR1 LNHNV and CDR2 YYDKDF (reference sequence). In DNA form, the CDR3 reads TGTGCCACCAGCACCAAACAGGGAGGGGACACTGAAGCTTTCTTT. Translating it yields CATSTKQGGDTEAFF.

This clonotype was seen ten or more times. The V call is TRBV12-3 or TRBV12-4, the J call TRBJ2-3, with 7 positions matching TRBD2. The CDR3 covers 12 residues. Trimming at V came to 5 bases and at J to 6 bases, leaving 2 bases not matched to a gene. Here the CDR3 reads CASSEAGDTQYF. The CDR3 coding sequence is TGTGCCAGCAGTGAAGCGGGGGATACGCAGTATTTT.

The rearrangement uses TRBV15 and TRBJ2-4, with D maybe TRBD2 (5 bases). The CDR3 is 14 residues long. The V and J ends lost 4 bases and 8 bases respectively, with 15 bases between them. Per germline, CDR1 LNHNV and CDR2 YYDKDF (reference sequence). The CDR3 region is CATSTGLTGDIQYF. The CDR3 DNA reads TGTGCCACCAGCACAGGCCTAACCGGGGACATTCAGTACTTC. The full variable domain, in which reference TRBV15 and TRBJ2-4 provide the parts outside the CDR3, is DAMVIQNPRYQVTQFGKPVTLSCSQTLNHNVMYWYQQKSSQAPKLLFHYYDKDFNNEADTPDNFQSRRPNTSFCFLDIRSPGLGDTAMYLCATSTGLTGDIQYFGAGTRLSVL.

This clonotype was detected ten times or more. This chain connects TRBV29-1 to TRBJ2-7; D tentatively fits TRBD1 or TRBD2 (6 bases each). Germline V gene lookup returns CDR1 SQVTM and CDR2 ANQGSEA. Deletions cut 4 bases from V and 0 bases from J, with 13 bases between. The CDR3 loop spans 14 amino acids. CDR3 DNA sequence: TGCAGCGTTGGGGGGGCGGCCGCCTCCTACGAGCAGTACTTC. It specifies CSVGGAAASYEQYF.

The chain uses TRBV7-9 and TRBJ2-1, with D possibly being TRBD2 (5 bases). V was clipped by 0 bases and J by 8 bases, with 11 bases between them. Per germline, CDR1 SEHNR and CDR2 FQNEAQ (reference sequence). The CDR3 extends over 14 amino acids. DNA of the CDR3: TGTGCCAGCAGCTTAGCGAAGGGAGTCGATGAGCAGTTCTTC. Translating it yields CASSLAKGVDEQFF.

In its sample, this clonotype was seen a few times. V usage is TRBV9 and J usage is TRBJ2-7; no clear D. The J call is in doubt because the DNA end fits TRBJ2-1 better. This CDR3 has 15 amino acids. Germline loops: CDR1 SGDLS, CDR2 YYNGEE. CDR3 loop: CASSPRDSLYNEQFF. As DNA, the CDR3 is TGTGCCAGCAGCCCAAGGGATAGCCTATACAATGAGCAGTTCTTC.

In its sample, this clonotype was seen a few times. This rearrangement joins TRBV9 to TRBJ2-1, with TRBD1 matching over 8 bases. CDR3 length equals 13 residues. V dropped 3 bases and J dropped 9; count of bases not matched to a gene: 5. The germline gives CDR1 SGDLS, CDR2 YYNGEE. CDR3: CASSETGDFEQFF. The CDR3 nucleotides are TGTGCCAGCAGCGAGACAGGGGATTTTGAGCAGTTCTTC.

For the CDR3, the DNA is TGTGCCAGCAGTTTTCGTGAGGGCGAGCAGTACTTC. Translation gives CASSFREGEQYF. The rearrangement joins TRBV12-3 or TRBV12-4 to TRBJ2-7, with D tentatively TRBD2 (5 bases). V lost 3 bases to trimming and J lost 6 bases, with 9 bases between them. This CDR3 is built from 12 residues.

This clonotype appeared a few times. The CDR3 DNA reads as TGTGCCAGCAGCCCTCAAATTGCCCTCATGAACACTGAAGCTTTCTTT. Encoded protein: CASSPQIALMNTEAFF. The J gene is TRBJ1-1, the V gene TRBV9, with unresolved D. Trimming took off 4 bases at V and 0 bases at J, with 16 bases between the two ends. The CDR3 extends over 16 amino acids. The germline V gene has CDR1 SGDLS and CDR2 YYNGEE.

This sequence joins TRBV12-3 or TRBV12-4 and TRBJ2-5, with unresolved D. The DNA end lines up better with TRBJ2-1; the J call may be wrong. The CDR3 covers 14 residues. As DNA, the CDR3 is TGTGCCAGCAGTTTCATCGGCGAGAACAATGAGCAGTTCTTC. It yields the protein CASSFIGENNEQFF.

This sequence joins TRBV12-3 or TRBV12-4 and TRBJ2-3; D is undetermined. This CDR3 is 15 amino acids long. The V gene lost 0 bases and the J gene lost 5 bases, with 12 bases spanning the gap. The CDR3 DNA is TGTGCCAGCAGTTTAGCCAATGCGGCAGGAGATACGCAGTATTTT. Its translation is CASSLANAAGDTQYF.

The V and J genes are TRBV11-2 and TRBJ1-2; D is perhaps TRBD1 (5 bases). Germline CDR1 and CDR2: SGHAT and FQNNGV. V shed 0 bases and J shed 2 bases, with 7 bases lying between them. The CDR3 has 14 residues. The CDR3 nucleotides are TGTGCCAGCAGCTTAGAGAACAGGAACTATGGCTACACCTTC. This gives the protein CASSLENRNYGYTF.

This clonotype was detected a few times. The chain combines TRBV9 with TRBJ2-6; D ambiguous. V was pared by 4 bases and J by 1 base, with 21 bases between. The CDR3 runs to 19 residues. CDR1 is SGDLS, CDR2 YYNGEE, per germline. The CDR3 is CASSPRKDPHRSGANVLTF. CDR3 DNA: TGTGCCAGCAGCCCCCGTAAGGACCCTCATCGTTCTGGGGCCAACGTCCTGACTTTC.

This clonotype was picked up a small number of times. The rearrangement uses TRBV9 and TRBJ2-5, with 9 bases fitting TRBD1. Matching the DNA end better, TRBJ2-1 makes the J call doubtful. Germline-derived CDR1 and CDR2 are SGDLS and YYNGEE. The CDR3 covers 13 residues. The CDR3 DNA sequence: TGTGCCAGCACCGAGTACGGGACAGGGAAGCAGTTCTTC. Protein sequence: CASTEYGTGKQFF.

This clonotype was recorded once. CDR3 loop: CASLSQKETQYF. As DNA, the CDR3 is TGTGCCAGCCTTTCACAAAAAGAGACCCAGTACTTC. The chain couples TRBV6-6 to TRBJ2-5; no clear D. The CDR3 loop spans 12 amino acids. Germline-derived CDR1 and CDR2 are MNHNY and SVGAGI (reference sequence). The V and J ends lost 8 bases and 3 bases respectively, with 10 bases between them.

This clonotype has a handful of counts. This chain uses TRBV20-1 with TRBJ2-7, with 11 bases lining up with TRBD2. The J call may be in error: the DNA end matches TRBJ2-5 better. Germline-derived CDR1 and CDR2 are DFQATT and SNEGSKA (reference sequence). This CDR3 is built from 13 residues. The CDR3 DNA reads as TGCAGTGCGCCGGGACTAGCGGAAGAGACCCAGTACTTC. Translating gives CSAPGLAEETQYF.

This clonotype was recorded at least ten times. CDR3 sequence: CASSLARRHTDTQYF. The CDR3 coding sequence is TGCGCCAGCAGCTTGGCGCGTAGACACACAGATACGCAGTATTTT. The rearrangement uses TRBV5-1 and TRBJ2-3; unclear D gene. Germline values: CDR1 SGHRS, CDR2 YFSETQ. CDR3 size: 15 residues. Trimming shortened V by 0 bases and J by 2 bases, and 10 bases separated the two germline ends.

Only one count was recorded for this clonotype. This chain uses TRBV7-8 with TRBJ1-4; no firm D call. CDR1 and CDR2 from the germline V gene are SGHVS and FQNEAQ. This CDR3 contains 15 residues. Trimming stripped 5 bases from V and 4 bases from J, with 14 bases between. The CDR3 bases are TGTGCCAGCAGCGCTCGGGGAGGGTTTAATGAAAAACTGTTTTTT. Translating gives CASSARGGFNEKLFF.

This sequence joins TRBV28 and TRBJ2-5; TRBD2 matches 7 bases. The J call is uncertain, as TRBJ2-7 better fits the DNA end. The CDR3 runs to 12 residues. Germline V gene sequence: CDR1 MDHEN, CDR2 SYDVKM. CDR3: CASSSGIIEQYV. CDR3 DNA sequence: TGTGCCAGCAGTAGCGGGATAATCGAGCAGTACGTC.

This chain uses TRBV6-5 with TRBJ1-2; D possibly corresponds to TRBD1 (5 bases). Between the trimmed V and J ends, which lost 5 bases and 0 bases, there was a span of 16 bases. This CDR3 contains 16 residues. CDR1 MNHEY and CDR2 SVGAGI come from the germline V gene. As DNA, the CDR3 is TGTGCCAGCAGTCGGCCTCCGACAGAGTCTAACTATGGCTACACCTTC. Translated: CASSRPPTESNYGYTF.

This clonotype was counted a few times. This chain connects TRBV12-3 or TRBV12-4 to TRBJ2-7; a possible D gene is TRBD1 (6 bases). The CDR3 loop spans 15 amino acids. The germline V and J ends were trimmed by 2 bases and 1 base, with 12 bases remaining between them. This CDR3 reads CASSLSTGLSYEQYV. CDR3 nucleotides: TGTGCCAGCAGTTTATCCACAGGGTTGTCCTACGAGCAGTACGTC.

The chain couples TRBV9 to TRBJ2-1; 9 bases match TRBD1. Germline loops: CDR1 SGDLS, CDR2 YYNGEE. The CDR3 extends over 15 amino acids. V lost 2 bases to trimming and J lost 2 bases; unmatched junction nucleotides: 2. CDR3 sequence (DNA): TGTGCCAGCAGCGTTCGGGACAGGGCCTACAATGAGCAGTTCTTC. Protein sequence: CASSVRDRAYNEQFF.

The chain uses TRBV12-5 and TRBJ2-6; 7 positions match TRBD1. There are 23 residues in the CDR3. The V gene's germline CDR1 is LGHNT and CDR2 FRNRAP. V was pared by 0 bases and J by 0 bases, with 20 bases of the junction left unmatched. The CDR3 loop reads CASGLVCCQEFGTADSGANVLTF. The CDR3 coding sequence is TGTGCTAGTGGTTTGGTATGTTGCCAAGAATTCGGGACAGCAGACTCTGGGGCCAACGTCCTGACTTTC.

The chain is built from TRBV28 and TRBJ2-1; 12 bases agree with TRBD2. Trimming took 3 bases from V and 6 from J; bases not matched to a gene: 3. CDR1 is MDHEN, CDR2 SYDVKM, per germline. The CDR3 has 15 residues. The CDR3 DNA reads TGTGCCAGCAGTTTCGGACTAGCGGGGCCCAATGAGCAGTTCTTC. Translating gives CASSFGLAGPNEQFF.